The table lists the clone carrying this TCR beta chain with a few counts. The sample comes from a study of blood T cells in healthy people across ages. J was trimmed by 6 bases and V by 0 bases; bases with no gene match: 3. The germline CDR1 and CDR2 sequences are MNHEY and SVGEGT. This CDR3 has 14 residues. It was with a sample-barcoded 5' primer and a J-beta primer mix that a second PCR of roughly 7 to 11 cycles was run. TCRdb recomputed calls from the 5' RACE reads with MiXCR, one row per CDR3 protein. The repertoire holds 720,000 or so distinct CDR3 sequences, with roughly 43% as singletons. The sample taken for sequencing was blood. The sequence came from an older man in good health. The chain is built from TRBV6-2 or TRBV6-3 and TRBJ1-1, with 8 bases identical to TRBD1. For the CDR3, the DNA is TGTGCCAGCAGTTACTCGGACAGGGAATCTGAAGCTTTCTTT. This codes for CASSYSDRESEAFF.